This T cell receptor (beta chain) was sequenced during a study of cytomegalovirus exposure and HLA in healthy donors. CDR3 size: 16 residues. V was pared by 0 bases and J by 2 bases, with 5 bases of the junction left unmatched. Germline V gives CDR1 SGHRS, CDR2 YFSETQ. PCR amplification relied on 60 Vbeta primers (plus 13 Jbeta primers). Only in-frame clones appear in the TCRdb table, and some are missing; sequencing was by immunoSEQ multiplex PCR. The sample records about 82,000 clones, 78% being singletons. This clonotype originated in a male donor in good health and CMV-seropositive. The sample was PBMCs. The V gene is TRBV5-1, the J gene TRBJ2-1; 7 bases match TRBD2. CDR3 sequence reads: CASSLVFAGAYNEQFF. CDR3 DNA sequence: TGCGCCAGCAGCTTGGTCTTTGCGGGGGCCTACAATGAGCAGTTCTTC.